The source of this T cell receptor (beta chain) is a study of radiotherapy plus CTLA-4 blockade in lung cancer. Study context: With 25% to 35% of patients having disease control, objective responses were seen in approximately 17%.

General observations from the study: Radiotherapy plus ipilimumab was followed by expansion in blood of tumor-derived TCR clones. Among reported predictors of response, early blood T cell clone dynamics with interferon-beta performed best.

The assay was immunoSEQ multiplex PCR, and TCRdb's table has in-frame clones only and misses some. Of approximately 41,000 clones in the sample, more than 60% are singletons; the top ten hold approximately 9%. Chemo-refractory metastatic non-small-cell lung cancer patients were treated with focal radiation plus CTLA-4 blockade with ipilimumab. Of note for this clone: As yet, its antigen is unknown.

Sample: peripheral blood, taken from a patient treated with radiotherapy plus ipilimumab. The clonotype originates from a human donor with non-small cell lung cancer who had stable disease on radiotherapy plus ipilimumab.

The CDR3 DNA reads as TGTGCCAGCTCACCACTTCTTGTGAGGGACAATGAGCAGTTCTTC. It translates to CASSPLLVRDNEQFF. This chain joins TRBV18 and TRBJ2-1; tentatively, D is TRBD2 (5 bases). The CDR3 runs to 15 residues. V lost 1 base and J 5 bases, leaving 12 bases between the germline ends. Germline CDR1 and CDR2: KGHSH and LQKENI.